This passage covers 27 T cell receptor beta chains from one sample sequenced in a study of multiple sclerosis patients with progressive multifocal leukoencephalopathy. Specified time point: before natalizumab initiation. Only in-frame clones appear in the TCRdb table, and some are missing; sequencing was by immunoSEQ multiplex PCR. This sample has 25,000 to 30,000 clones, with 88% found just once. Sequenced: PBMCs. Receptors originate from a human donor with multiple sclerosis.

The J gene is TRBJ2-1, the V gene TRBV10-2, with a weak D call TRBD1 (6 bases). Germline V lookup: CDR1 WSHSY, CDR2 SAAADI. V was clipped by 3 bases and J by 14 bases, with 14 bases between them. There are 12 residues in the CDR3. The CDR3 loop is CASSEAGTREFF. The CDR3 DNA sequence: TGCGCCAGCAGTGAAGCCGGGACACGGGAGTTCTTC.

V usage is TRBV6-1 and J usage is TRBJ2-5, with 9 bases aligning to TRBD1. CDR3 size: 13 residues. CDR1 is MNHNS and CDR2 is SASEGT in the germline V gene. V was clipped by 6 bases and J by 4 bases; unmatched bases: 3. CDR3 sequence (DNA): TGTGCCAGCAGGACGGACAGGGGAGAGACCCAGTACTTC. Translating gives CASRTDRGETQYF.

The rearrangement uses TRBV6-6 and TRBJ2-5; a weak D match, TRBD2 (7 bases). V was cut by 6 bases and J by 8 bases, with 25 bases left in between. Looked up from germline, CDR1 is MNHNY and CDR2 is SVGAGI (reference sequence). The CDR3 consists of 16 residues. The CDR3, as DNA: TGTGCCAGCAGATCCCCTACTAAGGGGGGGAAGTTAACCCAGTACTTC. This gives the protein CASRSPTKGGKLTQYF.

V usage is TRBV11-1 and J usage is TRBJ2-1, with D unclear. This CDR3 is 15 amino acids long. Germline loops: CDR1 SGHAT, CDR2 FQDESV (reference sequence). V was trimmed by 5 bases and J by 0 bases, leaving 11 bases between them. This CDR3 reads CASSRMGYSYNEQFF. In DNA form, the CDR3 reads TGTGCCAGCAGCCGAATGGGTTACTCCTACAATGAGCAGTTCTTC.

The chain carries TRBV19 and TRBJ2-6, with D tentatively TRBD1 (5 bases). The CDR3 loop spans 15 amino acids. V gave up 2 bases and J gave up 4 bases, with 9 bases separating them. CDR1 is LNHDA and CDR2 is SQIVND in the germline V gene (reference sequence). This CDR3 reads CASSILGPGANVLTF. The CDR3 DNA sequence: TGTGCCAGTAGTATACTGGGGCCCGGGGCCAACGTCCTGACTTTC.

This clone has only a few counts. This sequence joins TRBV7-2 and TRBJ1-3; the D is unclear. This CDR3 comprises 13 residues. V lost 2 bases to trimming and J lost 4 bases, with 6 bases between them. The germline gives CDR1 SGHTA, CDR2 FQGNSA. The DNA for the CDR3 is TGTGCCAGCAGCTTACATCCGGGAAACACCATATATTTT. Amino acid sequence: CASSLHPGNTIYF.

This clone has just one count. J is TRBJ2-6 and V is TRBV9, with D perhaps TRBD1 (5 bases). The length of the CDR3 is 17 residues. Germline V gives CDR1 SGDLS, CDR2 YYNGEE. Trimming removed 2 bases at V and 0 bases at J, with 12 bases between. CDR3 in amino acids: CASSVAPGASGANVLTF. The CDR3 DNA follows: TGTGCCAGCAGCGTGGCGCCTGGGGCCTCTGGGGCCAACGTCCTGACTTTC.

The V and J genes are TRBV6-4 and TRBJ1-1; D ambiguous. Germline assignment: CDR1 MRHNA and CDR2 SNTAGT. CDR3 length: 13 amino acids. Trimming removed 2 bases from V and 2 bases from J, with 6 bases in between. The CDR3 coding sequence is TGTGCCAGCAGTGACGATGGCAACACTGAAGCTTTCTTT. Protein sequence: CASSDDGNTEAFF.

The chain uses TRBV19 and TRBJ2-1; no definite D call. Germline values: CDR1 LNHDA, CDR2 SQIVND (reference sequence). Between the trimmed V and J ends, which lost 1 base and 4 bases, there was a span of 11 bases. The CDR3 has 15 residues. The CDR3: CASSIGPVGYNEQFF. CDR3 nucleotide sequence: TGTGCCAGTAGTATAGGCCCCGTGGGTTACAATGAGCAGTTCTTC. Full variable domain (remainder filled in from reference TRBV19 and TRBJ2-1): DGGITQSPKYLFRKEGQNVTLSCEQNLNHDAMYWYRQDPGQGLRLIYYSQIVNDFQKGDIAEGYSVSREKKESFPLTVTSAQKNPTAFYLCASSIGPVGYNEQFFGPGTRLTVL.

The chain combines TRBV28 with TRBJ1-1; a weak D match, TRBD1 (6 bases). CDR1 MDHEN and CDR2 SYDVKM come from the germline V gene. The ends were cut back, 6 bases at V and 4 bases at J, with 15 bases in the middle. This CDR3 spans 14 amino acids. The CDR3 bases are TGTGCCAGCAGGCAAAGGACAGAGAGCACTGAAGCTTTCTTT. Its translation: CASRQRTESTEAFF.

The CDR3 loop is CASSFAAGLDTQYF. DNA for the CDR3: TGTGCCAGTAGTTTTGCGGCCGGTCTGGATACGCAGTATTTT. The chain has TRBV19 and TRBJ2-3; D not resolved. V lost 5 bases and J 6 bases, leaving 15 bases between the germline ends. This CDR3 comprises 14 residues. Germline V lookup: CDR1 LNHDA, CDR2 SQIVND (reference sequence). The full variable domain, with the rest looked up from reference TRBV19 and TRBJ2-3, is DGGITQSPKYLFRKEGQNVTLSCEQNLNHDAMYWYRQDPGQGLRLIYYSQIVNDFQKGDIAEGYSVSREKKESFPLTVTSAQKNPTAFYLCASSFAAGLDTQYFGPGTRLTVL.

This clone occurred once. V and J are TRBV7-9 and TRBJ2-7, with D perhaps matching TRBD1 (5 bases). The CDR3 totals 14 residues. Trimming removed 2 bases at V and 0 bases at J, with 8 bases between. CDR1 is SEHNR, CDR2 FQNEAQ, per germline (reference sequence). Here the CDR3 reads CASSLRQSSYEQYF. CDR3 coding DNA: TGTGCCAGCAGCTTAAGACAGAGCTCCTACGAGCAGTACTTC. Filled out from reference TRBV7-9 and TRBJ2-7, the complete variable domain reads DTGVSQNPRHKITKRGQNVTFRCDPISEHNRLYWYRQTLGQGPEFLTYFQNEAQLEKSRLLSDRFSAERPKGSFSTLEIQRTEQGDSAMYLCASSLRQSSYEQYFGPGTRLTVT.

The CDR3: CATSRDSTSYTF. The CDR3 nucleotides are TGTGCCACCAGCAGAGATTCGACAAGCTACACCTTC. The chain employs TRBV15 and TRBJ1-2, with D uncertain. Germline CDR1 LNHNV, CDR2 YYDKDF (reference sequence). V lost 0 bases and J lost 9, with 8 bases in between. CDR3 size: 12 residues.

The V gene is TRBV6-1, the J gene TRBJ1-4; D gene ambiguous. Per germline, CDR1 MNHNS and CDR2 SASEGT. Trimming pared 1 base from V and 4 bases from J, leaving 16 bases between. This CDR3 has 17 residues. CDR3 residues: CASSEVRRNRINEKLFF. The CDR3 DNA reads TGTGCCAGCAGTGAAGTAAGACGCAACCGGATTAATGAAAAACTGTTTTTT.

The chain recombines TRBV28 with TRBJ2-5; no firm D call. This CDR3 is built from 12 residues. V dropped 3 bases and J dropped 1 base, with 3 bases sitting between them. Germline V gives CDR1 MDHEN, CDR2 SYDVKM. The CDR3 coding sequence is TGTGCCAGCAGTTTCCCCCAAGAGACCCAGTACTTC. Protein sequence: CASSFPQETQYF.

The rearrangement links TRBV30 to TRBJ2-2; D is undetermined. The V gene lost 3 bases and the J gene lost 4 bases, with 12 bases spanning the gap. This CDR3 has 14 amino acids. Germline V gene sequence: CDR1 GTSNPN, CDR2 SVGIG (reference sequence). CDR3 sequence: CAWSSHRFTGELFF. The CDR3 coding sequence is TGTGCCTGGAGCTCTCACCGATTCACCGGGGAGCTGTTTTTT. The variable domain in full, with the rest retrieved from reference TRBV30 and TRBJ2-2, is SQTIHQWPATLVQPVGSPLSLECTVEGTSNPNLYWYRQAAGRGLQLLFYSVGIGQISSEVPQNLSASRPQDRQFILSSKKLLLSDSGFYLCAWSSHRFTGELFFGEGSRLTVL.

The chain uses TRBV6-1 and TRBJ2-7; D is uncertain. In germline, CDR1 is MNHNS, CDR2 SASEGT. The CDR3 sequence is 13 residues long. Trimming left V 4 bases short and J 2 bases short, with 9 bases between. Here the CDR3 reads CASSGLLTYEQYF. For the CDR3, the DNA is TGTGCCAGCAGTGGCCTGCTGACCTACGAGCAGTACTTC.

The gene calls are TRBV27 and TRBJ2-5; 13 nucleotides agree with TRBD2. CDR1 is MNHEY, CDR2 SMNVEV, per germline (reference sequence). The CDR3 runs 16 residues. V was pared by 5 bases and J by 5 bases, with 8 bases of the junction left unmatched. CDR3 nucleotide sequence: TGTGCCAGCAGTGGAGGACTAGCGGGGGTGATGGAGACCCAGTACTTC. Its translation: CASSGGLAGVMETQYF.

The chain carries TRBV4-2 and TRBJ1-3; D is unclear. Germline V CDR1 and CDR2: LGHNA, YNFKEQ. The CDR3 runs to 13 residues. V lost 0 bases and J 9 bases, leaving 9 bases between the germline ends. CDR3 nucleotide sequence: TGTGCCAGCAGCCAAGATCGCAAGAGCACCATATATTTT. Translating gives CASSQDRKSTIYF.

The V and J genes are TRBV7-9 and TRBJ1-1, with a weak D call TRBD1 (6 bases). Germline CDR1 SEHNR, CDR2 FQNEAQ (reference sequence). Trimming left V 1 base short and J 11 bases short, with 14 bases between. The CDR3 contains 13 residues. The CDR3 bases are TGTGCCAGCAGCTTAGAGGCAGGGGTCTCGGCTTTCTTT. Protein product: CASSLEAGVSAFF. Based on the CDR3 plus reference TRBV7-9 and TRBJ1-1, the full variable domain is DTGVSQNPRHKITKRGQNVTFRCDPISEHNRLYWYRQTLGQGPEFLTYFQNEAQLEKSRLLSDRFSAERPKGSFSTLEIQRTEQGDSAMYLCASSLEAGVSAFFGQGTRLTVV.

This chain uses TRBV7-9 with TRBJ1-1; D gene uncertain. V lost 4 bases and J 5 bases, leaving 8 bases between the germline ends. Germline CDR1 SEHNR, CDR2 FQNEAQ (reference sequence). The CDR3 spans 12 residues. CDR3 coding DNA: TGTGCCAGCAGCTGGTCATTTACTGAAGCTTTCTTT. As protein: CASSWSFTEAFF.

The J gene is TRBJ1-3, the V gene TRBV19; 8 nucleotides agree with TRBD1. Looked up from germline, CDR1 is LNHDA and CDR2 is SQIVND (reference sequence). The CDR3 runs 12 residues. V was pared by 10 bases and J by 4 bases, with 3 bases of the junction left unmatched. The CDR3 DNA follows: TGTGCCACCGGGACAGGAGGAAACACCATATATTTT. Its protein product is CATGTGGNTIYF.

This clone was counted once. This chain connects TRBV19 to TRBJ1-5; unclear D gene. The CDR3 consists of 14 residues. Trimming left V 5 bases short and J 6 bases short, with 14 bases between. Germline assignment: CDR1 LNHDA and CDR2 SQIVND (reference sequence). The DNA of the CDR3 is TGTGCCAGTAGTTTACCGACAAATCGTCAGCCCCAGCATTTT. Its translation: CASSLPTNRQPQHF. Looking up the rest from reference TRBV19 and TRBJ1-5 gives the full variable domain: DGGITQSPKYLFRKEGQNVTLSCEQNLNHDAMYWYRQDPGQGLRLIYYSQIVNDFQKGDIAEGYSVSREKKESFPLTVTSAQKNPTAFYLCASSLPTNRQPQHFGDGTRLSIL.

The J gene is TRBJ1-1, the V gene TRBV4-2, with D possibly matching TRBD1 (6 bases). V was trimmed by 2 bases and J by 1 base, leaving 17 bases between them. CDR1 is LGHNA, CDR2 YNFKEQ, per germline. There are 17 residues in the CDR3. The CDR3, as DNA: TGTGCCAGCAGCCAACAGGGGCTTGGATTTTCGAACACTGAAGCTTTCTTT. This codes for CASSQQGLGFSNTEAFF.

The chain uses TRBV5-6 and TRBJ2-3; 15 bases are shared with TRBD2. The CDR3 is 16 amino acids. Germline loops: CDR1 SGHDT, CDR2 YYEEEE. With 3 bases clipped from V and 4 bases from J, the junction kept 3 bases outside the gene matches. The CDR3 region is CASSWRTSGGADTQYF. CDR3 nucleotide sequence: TGTGCCAGCAGCTGGAGGACTAGCGGGGGGGCAGATACGCAGTATTTT.

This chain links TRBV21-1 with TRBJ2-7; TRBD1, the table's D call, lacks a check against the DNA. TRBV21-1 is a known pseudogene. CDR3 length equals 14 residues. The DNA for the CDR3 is TGTGCCAGGATGCCGGGACAGGGATCCTACGAGCAGTACTTC. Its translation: CARMPGQGSYEQYF.

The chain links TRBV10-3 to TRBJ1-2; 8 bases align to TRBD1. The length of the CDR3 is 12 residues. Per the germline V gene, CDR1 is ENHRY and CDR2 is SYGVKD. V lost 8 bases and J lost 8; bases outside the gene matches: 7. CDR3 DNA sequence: TGTGCCATCGATGTCGGGACAGGCGGCTACACCTTC. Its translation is CAIDVGTGGYTF.